These 27 T cell receptor beta chains were all obtained from the same sample, sequenced in a study of CD8 T cells in ankylosing spondylitis. TCRdb fed the 5' RACE reads into MiXCR, producing one record per CDR3 protein. The data contain 20,000 to 25,000 distinct CDR3 sequences, 10% to 15% of them seen just once; the ten biggest clones take up under 40%. The sample was blood. The receptor set was obtained from a male donor with ankylosing spondylitis or in good health (not recorded which).

This clonotype was recorded at least ten times. CDR3 loop: CASSPEQGRDQPQHF. CDR3 bases: TGCGCCAGCAGCCCGGAACAGGGAAGAGATCAGCCCCAGCATTTT. This chain uses TRBV5-1 with TRBJ1-5, with D possibly being TRBD1 (6 bases). The germline V and J ends were trimmed by 4 bases and 5 bases, with 16 bases remaining between them. This CDR3 is built from 15 residues. Germline CDR1 is SGHRS and CDR2 is YFSETQ.

This clonotype was recorded at least ten times. The chain employs TRBV24-1 and TRBJ2-1, with 7 bases lining up with TRBD1. The J segment lost 3 bases and the V segment lost 4 bases, leaving 2 bases of the junction unmatched. The CDR3 is 14 residues long. Germline V gene lookup returns CDR1 KGHDR and CDR2 SFDVKD. CDR3 loop: CATSETGVYNEQFF. CDR3 nucleotide sequence: TGTGCCACCAGTGAAACAGGGGTCTACAATGAGCAGTTCTTC.

In this sample, this clonotype turned up a few times. A read error may produce the germline difference seen at one junction end. The chain uses TRBV7-9 and TRBJ2-5, with D perhaps TRBD2 (5 bases). Germline lookup yields CDR1 SEHNR and CDR2 FQNEAQ (reference sequence). This CDR3 has 12 residues. The CDR3 loop is CASSPHGWVGVF. In DNA, the CDR3 is TGTGCCAGCAGCCCCCATGGCTGGGTCGGGGTCTTC.

There are a few counts of this clonotype. This chain joins TRBV7-2 and TRBJ2-1, with D possibly matching TRBD1 (5 bases). Germline CDR1 reads SGHTA; CDR2 reads FQGNSA. This CDR3 has 13 residues. Trimming removed 1 base from V and 8 bases from J, with 9 bases in between. The CDR3 coding sequence is TGTGCCAGCAGCTTAGGGGGCAGGTATGAGCAGTTCTTC. Translating it yields CASSLGGRYEQFF.

This clonotype was recorded at least ten times. V gene TRBV28 combines with J gene TRBJ2-3, with D perhaps TRBD2 (5 bases). The V and J ends lost 6 bases and 2 bases respectively, with 15 bases between them. This CDR3 is built from 15 residues. CDR1 and CDR2 from the germline V gene are MDHEN and SYDVKM. The DNA of the CDR3 is TGTGCCAGCAGCCGCAACGGGGATTCCACAGATACGCAGTATTTT. This sequence encodes CASSRNGDSTDTQYF.

This sequence joins TRBV28 and TRBJ1-5; D is perhaps TRBD1 (6 bases). Germline V gives CDR1 MDHEN, CDR2 SYDVKM. V lost 2 bases and J 3 bases, leaving 8 bases between the germline ends. The CDR3 runs to 14 residues. Here the CDR3 DNA reads TGTGCCAGCAGTTTAAGGGGGACCAATCAGCCCCAGCATTTT. Protein product: CASSLRGTNQPQHF.

The chain uses TRBV7-9 and TRBJ1-3; the D is unclear. Germline V gene data show CDR1 as SEHNR and CDR2 as FQNEAQ (reference sequence). Between the trimmed V and J ends, which lost 2 bases and 2 bases, there was a span of 7 bases. This CDR3 is 14 amino acids long. Here the CDR3 reads CASSLLGAGNTIYF. CDR3 DNA sequence: TGTGCCAGCAGCTTACTCGGGGCTGGAAACACCATATATTTT.

The CDR3 is CSANARVLERTGELFF. The CDR3 coding sequence is TGCAGTGCTAACGCTCGAGTGCTAGAACGCACCGGGGAGCTGTTTTTT. The V gene is TRBV20-1, the J gene TRBJ2-2; D remains ambiguous. From germline, CDR1 is DFQATT and CDR2 SNEGSKA (reference sequence). CDR3 length equals 16 residues. V lost 4 bases and J 4 bases, leaving 19 bases between the germline ends.

This chain connects TRBV6-2 or TRBV6-3 to TRBJ1-2; unclear D gene. Between the trimmed V and J ends, which lost 6 bases and 0 bases, there was a span of 14 bases. This CDR3 has 15 amino acids. Germline lookup yields CDR1 MNHEY and CDR2 SVGEGT. Here the CDR3 DNA reads TGTGCCAGCAGGGACGCCGGGCAACCTAACTATGGCTACACCTTC. Translation gives CASRDAGQPNYGYTF.

This clonotype was seen only a few times. J is TRBJ2-7 and V is TRBV3-1; D might be TRBD1 (5 bases). V lost 4 bases and J lost 1, with 8 bases in between. CDR3 size: 13 residues. The germline V gene encodes CDR1 LGHDT and CDR2 YNNKEL (reference sequence). DNA for the CDR3: TGTGCCAGCAGCCTCCGACAGTCCTACGAGCAGTACTTC. Protein: CASSLRQSYEQYF.

This clonotype was seen a handful of times. The chain joins TRBV7-2 to TRBJ2-1; TRBD2 aligns across 12 bases. Unmatched junction bases numbered 6, after V lost 0 bases and J lost 6 bases. CDR3 length: 17 residues. CDR1 is SGHTA and CDR2 is FQGNSA in the germline V gene. This CDR3 reads CASSLAPTSGGINEQFF. The CDR3 DNA reads TGTGCCAGCAGCTTAGCCCCCACTAGCGGGGGGATCAATGAGCAGTTCTTC.

CDR3 DNA sequence: TGCAGCGTTGGGGGGAATGAGCAGTTCTTC. It encodes CSVGGNEQFF. The chain is built from TRBV29-1 and TRBJ2-1; possibly TRBD1 or TRBD2 for D (5 bases each). CDR1 and CDR2 from the germline V gene are SQVTM and ANQGSEA. The CDR3 sequence is 10 residues long. V was cut by 4 bases and J by 7 bases, with 5 bases left in between.

As DNA, the CDR3 is TGCGCCAGCAGCCAAGATATCGGACAGGTCTACAATGAGCAGTTCTTC. Protein product: CASSQDIGQVYNEQFF. The J gene is TRBJ2-1, the V gene TRBV4-3; 7 positions agree with TRBD1. Germline V CDR1 and CDR2: LGHNA, YSLEER. This CDR3 is 16 amino acids long. J lost 3 bases, V lost 0 bases, and 5 bases had no gene match.

This clonotype was detected many times. This chain links TRBV25-1 with TRBJ2-2; D uncertain. V lost 0 bases and J lost 4, with 6 bases in between. The germline V gene encodes CDR1 MGHDK and CDR2 SYGVNS. This CDR3 is 14 amino acids long. The CDR3 region is CASSEYTLTGELFF. CDR3 DNA sequence: TGTGCCAGCAGTGAATACACCCTCACCGGGGAGCTGTTTTTT.

This clonotype was found many times. The genes are TRBV20-1 and TRBJ2-4, with unresolved D. Germline V gives CDR1 DFQATT, CDR2 SNEGSKA (reference sequence). V shed 6 bases and J shed 8 bases, with 11 bases lying between them. The CDR3 totals 11 residues. The CDR3 spells CSAEVLDIQYF. The CDR3 DNA is TGCAGTGCCGAGGTGTTGGACATTCAGTACTTC.

V is TRBV7-8 and J is TRBJ2-3, with a tentative D call TRBD2 (6 bases). This CDR3 has 17 residues. Germline V gene data show CDR1 as SGHVS and CDR2 as FQNEAQ. V lost 1 base, J lost 4 bases, and 18 bases lay in between. CDR3 nucleotides: TGTGCCAGCAGCTTAGTAGCGGTGGGGGGTTGGGCAGATACGCAGTATTTT. It encodes CASSLVAVGGWADTQYF.

This clonotype was seen ten or more times. The chain employs TRBV11-1 and TRBJ1-1, with D possibly matching TRBD1 (6 bases). The CDR3 is made up of 15 amino acids. Trimming removed 0 bases from V and 4 bases from J, with 12 bases in between. The germline V gene encodes CDR1 SGHAT and CDR2 FQDESV (reference sequence). Here the CDR3 reads CASSLARGQGTEAFF. In nucleotides, the CDR3 is TGTGCCAGCAGCTTAGCGAGGGGACAAGGCACTGAAGCTTTCTTT.

At least ten counts were recorded for this clonotype. V is TRBV28 and J is TRBJ1-4; tentatively, D is TRBD1 (5 bases). The ends were cut back, 3 bases at V and 4 bases at J, with 9 bases in the middle. This CDR3 contains 14 residues. Germline V lookup: CDR1 MDHEN, CDR2 SYDVKM. The CDR3 DNA sequence: TGTGCCAGCAGTTTGGGGACCTATAATGAAAAACTGTTTTTT. This encodes CASSLGTYNEKLFF.

This clonotype was seen only a few times. The J gene is TRBJ2-1, the V gene TRBV12-3 or TRBV12-4; 7 bases line up with TRBD2. Trimming took 3 bases from V and 9 from J; bases not matched to a gene: 11. The CDR3 consists of 15 residues. The CDR3 DNA is TGTGCCAGCAGTTTTCGCGGGAGCCTCCATTCTGAGCAGTTCTTC. It translates to CASSFRGSLHSEQFF.

This clonotype is categorized as medium-sized (0.01 to 0.1%). The rearrangement uses TRBV29-1 and TRBJ1-2; D is unclear. Trimming took off 7 bases at V and 7 bases at J, with 10 bases between the two ends. Looked up from germline, CDR1 is SQVTM and CDR2 is ANQGSEA. This CDR3 has 10 amino acids. The CDR3 DNA follows: TGCAGCGCATACGAACGTGGCTACACCTTC. Translated, it gives CSAYERGYTF.

The sample holds many counts of this clonotype. The chain couples TRBV7-9 to TRBJ2-3, with 12 positions matching TRBD2. Germline values: CDR1 SEHNR, CDR2 FQNEAQ (reference sequence). Germline trimming cut 2 bases from V and 6 bases from J; bases unmatched to any gene: 3. The CDR3 is made up of 15 amino acids. CDR3 in amino acids: CASSLLTSGSDTQYF. The CDR3 nucleotides read TGTGCCAGCAGCTTACTGACTAGCGGGAGTGATACGCAGTATTTT.

This clonotype was detected a few times. The chain is built from TRBV29-1 and TRBJ1-5; no clear D gene. Germline-derived CDR1 and CDR2 are SQVTM and ANQGSEA. V was cut by 4 bases and J by 7 bases, with 14 bases left in between. The CDR3 consists of 13 residues. This CDR3 reads CSVAEFGGQPQHF. CDR3 DNA: TGCAGCGTTGCGGAATTTGGTGGACAGCCCCAGCATTTT.

In its sample, this clonotype was seen many times. This chain links TRBV29-1 with TRBJ2-1; TRBD2 aligns across 7 bases. The CDR3 runs to 12 residues. Germline V lookup: CDR1 SQVTM, CDR2 ANQGSEA. V was clipped by 4 bases and J by 3 bases; unmatched bases: 0. The chain's CDR3 is CSVGTSYNEQFF. As DNA, the CDR3 is TGCAGCGTTGGGACTAGCTACAATGAGCAGTTCTTC.

This clonotype has at least ten counts. This chain connects TRBV6-2 or TRBV6-3 to TRBJ2-5; 10 positions match TRBD1. The CDR3 is 16 amino acids. In germline, CDR1 is MNHEY, CDR2 SVGEGT. V dropped 4 bases and J dropped 1; count of bases not matched to a gene: 6. This CDR3 is CASSSTGTGVQETQYF. As DNA, the CDR3 is TGTGCCAGCAGTTCCACCGGGACAGGGGTCCAAGAGACCCAGTACTTC.

This clonotype was seen repeatedly, ten times or more. The chain has TRBV20-1 and TRBJ2-3, with D possibly TRBD1 on 5 matching bases. V was pared by 6 bases and J by 0 bases, with 16 bases between. Germline V gene sequence: CDR1 DFQATT, CDR2 SNEGSKA (reference sequence). The CDR3 sequence is 15 residues long. CDR3 amino acids: CSADRRAGSTDTQYF. In nucleotides, the CDR3 is TGCAGTGCGGATCGCAGGGCAGGGAGCACAGATACGCAGTATTTT.

Many counts were recorded for this clonotype. This chain joins TRBV7-2 and TRBJ2-1; TRBD2 aligns across 9 bases. Germline-derived CDR1 and CDR2 are SGHTA and FQGNSA. The ends lost 5 bases at V and 2 bases at J; junction bases unmatched: 7. This CDR3 is built from 16 residues. The DNA for the CDR3 is TGTGCCAGCAGCCCCTTTGCGGGAGGGACCTACAATGAGCAGTTCTTC. Amino acid sequence: CASSPFAGGTYNEQFF.

This clonotype was detected many times. The chain recombines TRBV7-2 with TRBJ2-2; 9 nucleotides align to TRBD2. This CDR3 comprises 15 residues. Germline lookup yields CDR1 SGHTA and CDR2 FQGNSA. V dropped 8 bases and J dropped 4; count of bases not matched to a gene: 8. The CDR3 here is CASGKREVTTGELFF. In nucleotides, the CDR3 is TGTGCCAGCGGAAAGCGGGAGGTAACCACCGGGGAGCTGTTTTTT. The full variable domain, with the rest looked up from reference TRBV7-2 and TRBJ2-2, is GAGVSQSPSNKVTEKGKDVELRCDPISGHTALYWYRQSLGQGLEFLIYFQGNSAPDKSGLPSDRFSAERTGGSVSTLTIQRTQQEDSAVYLCASGKREVTTGELFFGEGSRLTVL.